Presented here are 18 T cell receptor beta chains from one specimen sequenced in a study of regulatory T cells in long-lasting Graves disease. Time point: newly diagnosed GD, antithyroid drugs for less than 3 months. Preparation of the TCR library used RNA extracted from PBMCs. CDR3 regions were amplified by Arm-PCR using iRepertoire HTBI primers to build TCR beta libraries. Using its own MiXCR run on the multiplex PCR reads, TCRdb lists one record per CDR3 protein. The sample lists hundreds of thousands of distinct CDR3 sequences, roughly a sixth seen once, with 30% in the top ten. The same data also contributed to another study, on T cells in Graves' hyperthyroidism and ophthalmopathy.

Here the sequenced sample was peripheral blood mononuclear cells (PBMCs), taken at new diagnosis, from a patient treated with antithyroid drugs. These receptors originate from a man aged 40-49 years with Graves disease.

This clonotype was seen many times. The V and J genes are TRBV2 and TRBJ2-3; TRBD2 is a possible D gene (7 bases). Trimming shortened V by 4 bases and J by 0 bases, and 11 bases separated the two germline ends. The CDR3 covers 15 residues. CDR1 and CDR2 (germline): SNHLY, FYNNEI. CDR3 DNA sequence: TGTGCCAGCAGTGCGCGGGGGCTAAGCACAGATACGCAGTATTTT. Encoded protein: CASSARGLSTDTQYF.

In this sample, this clonotype turned up many times. V usage is TRBV24-1 and J usage is TRBJ2-3; D is possibly TRBD2 (6 bases). CDR3 size: 17 residues. Germline lookup yields CDR1 KGHDR and CDR2 SFDVKD. V was pared by 0 bases and J by 0 bases, with 12 bases between. CDR3 in amino acids: CATSDLKEAGSTDTQYF. The CDR3 DNA is TGTGCCACCAGTGATTTGAAGGAGGCGGGAAGCACAGATACGCAGTATTTT.

As for this clonotype: A single base separates this from a much larger clone, so it may be a read error. The chain recombines TRBV6-5 with TRBJ2-5; no clear D. The ends were cut back, 2 bases at V and 1 base at J, with 2 bases in the middle. Per germline, CDR1 MNHEY and CDR2 SVGAGI. CDR3 length: 12 residues. This CDR3 reads CASSYPQETQYF. CDR3 bases: TGTGCCAGCAGTTACCCCCAAGAGACCCAGTACTTC.

The chain employs TRBV11-3 and TRBJ1-6, with a possible D match to TRBD1 (6 bases). The ends were cut back, 4 bases at V and 9 bases at J, with 16 bases in the middle. The CDR3 spans 15 residues. Germline V gene sequence: CDR1 SGHNT, CDR2 YENEEA. CDR3 in amino acids: CASSSRGTLVSPLHF. Written as DNA, the CDR3 is TGTGCCAGCAGCTCACGGGGGACATTGGTTTCACCCCTCCACTTT.

This clonotype was found many times. The V gene is TRBV2, the J gene TRBJ2-5; 8 bases are a match to TRBD2. With V trimmed by 4 bases and J by 1 base, 8 bases remained unmatched. Germline V gene data show CDR1 as SNHLY and CDR2 as FYNNEI. The CDR3 sequence is 16 residues long. The CDR3 bases are TGTGCCAGCAGTGCCAGCGAGCGGGGGACCCAAGAGACCCAGTACTTC. Translation gives CASSASERGTQETQYF.

This clonotype was seen only a few times. This may arise from a read error, as a much more abundant clone is one base away. The CDR3 reads CASSLVGGRITIYF. In DNA form, the CDR3 reads TGTGCCAGCAGCTTAGTGGGAGGCAGAATCACCATATATTTT. The J gene is TRBJ1-3, the V gene TRBV11-2; no firm D call. The germline CDR1 and CDR2 sequences are SGHAT and FQNNGV. CDR3 length: 14 residues. Trimming removed 1 base at V and 9 bases at J, with 13 bases between.

Note on this clonotype: A junction boundary mismatches the germline segment, possibly from a read error. V usage is TRBV27 and J usage is TRBJ2-1; D might be TRBD1 (7 bases). The germline CDR1 and CDR2 sequences are MNHEY and SMNVEV (reference sequence). The CDR3 loop spans 15 amino acids. The CDR3 DNA reads TGTACCAGCACCACCCAGGGGGGCTCCTACGATGAGCAGTTCTTC. It is translated as CTSTTQGGSYDEQFF.

Remarks on this clonotype: An end of the junction differs from the germline gene, which may be a read error. The gene calls are TRBV2 and TRBJ2-5; 8 bases are shared with TRBD2. Per the germline V gene, CDR1 is SNHLY and CDR2 is FYNNEI. The CDR3 has 14 amino acids. The CDR3 protein is CASGESGGQGTQYF. The DNA of the CDR3 is TGTGCCAGCGGAGAGAGCGGGGGCCAAGGGACCCAGTACTTC.

This clonotype was observed at least ten times. The chain uses TRBV28 and TRBJ2-2; D is ambiguous. V was cut by 8 bases and J by 1 base, with 8 bases left in between. The CDR3 contains 13 residues. CDR1 is MDHEN and CDR2 is SYDVKM in the germline V gene. The CDR3 nucleotides read TGTGCCAGCTTTTTAAGGAACACCGGGGAGCTGTTTTTT. Translating it yields CASFLRNTGELFF.

The V gene is TRBV7-6, the J gene TRBJ2-3; 7 nucleotides match TRBD1. V was clipped by 5 bases and J by 7 bases; unmatched bases: 6. The CDR3 has 13 amino acids. Germline V gene sequence: CDR1 SGHVS, CDR2 FNYEAQ. CDR3 amino acids: CASSTDRVNTQYF. The CDR3 DNA is TGTGCCAGCAGCACCGACAGGGTTAATACGCAGTATTTT.

This clonotype has a handful of counts. This chain links TRBV7-3 with TRBJ2-1; weak D call: TRBD1 (8 bases). The germline V and J ends were trimmed by 5 bases and 16 bases, with 24 bases remaining between them. Germline CDR1 SGHTA, CDR2 FQGTGA. There are 14 residues in the CDR3. The CDR3 sequence is CASSPQQGEGSFFF. DNA of the CDR3: TGTGCCAGCAGCCCCCAACAGGGGGAGGGTTCTTTTTTCTTC. Looking up the rest from reference TRBV7-3 and TRBJ2-1 gives the full variable domain: GAGVSQTPSNKVTEKGKYVELRCDPISGHTALYWYRQSLGQGPEFLIYFQGTGAADDSGLPNDRFFAVRPEGSVSTLKIQRTERGDSAVYLCASSPQQGEGSFFFGPGTRLTVL.

The rearrangement joins TRBV18 to TRBJ2-5; 9 bases match TRBD2. Germline V gene lookup returns CDR1 KGHSH and CDR2 LQKENI. V shed 4 bases, J shed 0 bases, and the junction held 6 bases outside the gene matches. This CDR3 region has 16 residues. The CDR3 is CASSRRLAGYQETQYF. The DNA of the CDR3 is TGTGCCAGCTCACGCCGGCTAGCGGGGTACCAAGAGACCCAGTACTTC.

This clonotype was observed at least ten times. The DNA of the CDR3 is TGTGCCAGCAGCCCCCGGACAGGGAGTGGATCGTTGAACACTGAAGCTTTCTTT. Its protein product is CASSPRTGSGSLNTEAFF. The chain uses TRBV7-9 and TRBJ1-1; 8 bases fit TRBD1. The ends lost 5 bases at V and 0 bases at J; junction bases unmatched: 14. Germline loops: CDR1 SEHNR, CDR2 FQNEAQ (reference sequence). The CDR3 has 18 amino acids.

The J gene is TRBJ2-2, the V gene TRBV7-8; D possibly corresponds to TRBD2 (5 bases). CDR3 size: 17 residues. Per the germline V gene, CDR1 is SGHVS and CDR2 is FQNEAQ. V was pared by 2 bases and J by 1 base, with 14 bases between. The CDR3 coding sequence is TGTGCCAGCAGCTTAAGGGTTCCGGGGTTGAACACCGGGGAGCTGTTTTTT. This gives the protein CASSLRVPGLNTGELFF.

This clonotype was picked up many times. This sequence joins TRBV20-1 and TRBJ2-7; possible D gene TRBD1, 5 bases. The CDR3 is 12 residues long. Germline-derived CDR1 and CDR2 are DFQATT and SNEGSKA (reference sequence). With 3 bases removed from V and 1 base from J, the gap between germline ends came to 7 bases. CDR3 protein: CSASRGSYEQYF. CDR3 sequence (DNA): TGCAGTGCTAGTAGGGGATCCTACGAGCAGTACTTC.

The rearrangement joins TRBV12-3 or TRBV12-4 to TRBJ1-4; TRBD1 might be the D (6 bases). V was cut by 1 base and J by 13 bases, with 19 bases left in between. CDR3 length: 15 residues. The CDR3 sequence: CASSLVPGANLGLFF. CDR3 nucleotide sequence: TGTGCCAGCAGTTTAGTCCCGGGGGCGAATCTGGGACTGTTTTTT.

This clonotype came up many times. V is TRBV24-1 and J is TRBJ1-1; D is unclear. The germline V and J ends were trimmed by 3 bases and 0 bases, with 4 bases remaining between them. CDR1 and CDR2 from the germline V gene are KGHDR and SFDVKD. The length of the CDR3 is 13 residues. The CDR3 region has the DNA TGTGCCACCAGTGATCCGATGAACACTGAAGCTTTCTTT. Protein product: CATSDPMNTEAFF.

The chain couples TRBV4-1 to TRBJ2-1, with TRBD2 matching 7 bases. The CDR3 runs 15 residues. Germline-derived CDR1 and CDR2 are MGHRA and YSYEKL. With 0 bases clipped from V and 6 bases from J, the junction kept 5 bases outside the gene matches. DNA of the CDR3: TGCGCCAGCAGCCAAGATCGGGGGGAAGGCAATGAGCAGTTCTTC. As protein: CASSQDRGEGNEQFF.